Each of the 5 T cell receptor beta chains below was sequenced from the same sample in a study of blood T cell repertoires in COVID-19 (dated by TCRdb to 2020 to 2021). To prepare the library, the immunoSEQ multiplex PCR assay was applied. This is the immuneACCESS table as TCRdb keeps it, with only in-frame sequences that have V and J called. A part of the clones is gone; compared with another copy, unresolved V genes explain less than half, and the rest is unexplained. The table for this sample lists 200,000 to 250,000 clones; about nine tenths of them were counted only once. 2.7% of the sample comes from the top ten. Sequences were obtained from peripheral blood. These receptor sequences come from a man under 40 with COVID-19, enrolled during active disease.

The rearrangement joins TRBV28 to TRBJ2-3; D is perhaps TRBD2 (6 bases). The V gene lost 7 bases and the J gene lost 1 base, with 9 bases spanning the gap. The germline gives CDR1 MDHEN, CDR2 SYDVKM. This CDR3 has 13 residues. CDR3 in DNA: TGTGCCAGCATTGCTAGCGGCACAGATACGCAGTATTTT. Protein: CASIASGTDTQYF.

This rearrangement joins TRBV5-6 to TRBJ2-7; TRBD1 matches at 7 bases. V lost 2 bases to trimming and J lost 3 bases; unmatched junction nucleotides: 5. The CDR3 runs 14 residues. Germline assignment: CDR1 SGHDT and CDR2 YYEEEE. In DNA, the CDR3 is TGTGCCAGCAGCTTAACAGGGGTCGACTACGAGCAGTACTTC. Its translation is CASSLTGVDYEQYF.

This clone was recorded a few times. The V gene is TRBV30, the J gene TRBJ2-7; TRBD1 agrees at 7 bases. The germline V gene encodes CDR1 GTSNPN and CDR2 SVGIG (reference sequence). Unmatched junction bases numbered 4, after V lost 5 bases and J lost 3 bases. The CDR3 totals 12 residues. As DNA, the CDR3 is TGTGCCTGGCGGGACAGTAGCTACGAGCAGTACTTC. Its translation is CAWRDSSYEQYF. Together with reference TRBV30 and TRBJ2-7, the CDR3 gives the full variable domain: SQTIHQWPATLVQPVGSPLSLECTVEGTSNPNLYWYRQAAGRGLQLLFYSVGIGQISSEVPQNLSASRPQDRQFILSSKKLLLSDSGFYLCAWRDSSYEQYFGPGTRLTVT.

This clone appeared a single time. The chain recombines TRBV5-4 with TRBJ1-1, with 7 bases fitting TRBD1. Unmatched junction bases numbered 14, after V lost 3 bases and J lost 6 bases. CDR1 and CDR2 from the germline V gene are SGHNT and YYREEE (reference sequence). The CDR3 sequence is 16 residues long. The CDR3 sequence is CASSSANRGGGSEAFF. The CDR3 DNA reads as TGTGCCAGCAGCTCGGCCAACAGGGGAGGTGGGTCTGAAGCTTTCTTT.

This rearrangement joins TRBV4-3 to TRBJ2-1; D remains unclear. The CDR3 sequence is 16 residues long. Between the trimmed V and J ends, which lost 1 base and 0 bases, there was a span of 10 bases. CDR1 and CDR2 from the germline V gene are LGHNA and YSLEER. CDR3 coding DNA: TGCGCCAGCAGCCAAGGTACGGAGATCTCCTACAATGAGCAGTTCTTC. Protein sequence: CASSQGTEISYNEQFF.